This T cell receptor beta chain was identified during a study of blood T cell repertoires in COVID-19. Study overall: Acute and convalescent COVID-19 samples came from the United States, Italy and Spain. PBMCs, B-cell-depleted T cells, or T cells were the source of the cDNA or gDNA that made up the material.

There are 17 residues in the CDR3. Trimming took 4 bases from V and 7 from J; bases not matched to a gene: 14. The germline CDR1 and CDR2 sequences are LGHDT and YNNKEL (reference sequence). Everyone who took part was 18 to 89 years old, and they came from about 25 US areas. In the original workflow: Amplified reference gene primers provided the basis for estimating nucleated cell counts. Profiled with immunoSEQ multiplex PCR; TCRdb holds only in-frame clones, not every one. Clonal size and the V and J genes are those of that table, whereas D and trimming came from the DNA. The sample consists of approximately 140,000 clones, 80% to 85% of them appearing once.

Sequencing was carried out using PBMCs or T cells enriched from blood (not recorded which). The chain couples TRBV3-1 (or the pseudogene TRBV3-2) to TRBJ2-1; 9 nucleotides line up with TRBD2. The clonotype originates from a woman in her fifties or sixties who had been exposed to COVID-19. CDR3 sequence: CASSRGLAGPGVNEQFF. In nucleotides, the CDR3 is TGTGCCAGCAGCCGAGGGCTAGCGGGACCGGGGGTGAATGAGCAGTTCTTC.